The T cell receptor (beta chain) described here comes from a study of OX40 agonist ivuxolimab in advanced cancers. Study-wide context: Partial responses were observed in three patients, of whom one had hepatocellular carcinoma and two had cutaneous melanoma.

Study conclusions and caveats: At 0.1 to 3.0 mg/kg and by week 6, clonal expansion occurred in CD4+ and CD8+ blood T cells.

Of note for this clone: Its antigen is still unknown.

Individuals having autoimmune disease history or systemic immunosuppression were not enrolled. Peripheral blood came from all dose cohorts at three timepoints. The data were produced by immunoSEQ multiplex PCR, yet TCRdb's version contains in-frame clones alone and is incomplete. Of 54,000 or so clones in the sample, 84% were seen once. V lost 6 bases and J lost 7; bases outside the gene matches: 9. The V gene's germline CDR1 is MDHEN and CDR2 SYDVKM. This CDR3 is 14 amino acids long. The clonotype originates from an adult with an advanced solid tumor such as melanoma, head and neck, liver or kidney cancer. This sequence joins TRBV28 and TRBJ2-1; 7 nucleotides align to TRBD2. Specimen: CD4+ or CD8+ T cells sorted from blood, collected in a trial of the OX40 agonist ivuxolimab. This CDR3 reads CASRRASGDNEQFF. The DNA for the CDR3 is TGTGCCAGCAGAAGGGCTAGCGGAGATAATGAGCAGTTCTTC. The full variable domain, in which reference TRBV28 and TRBJ2-1 provide the parts outside the CDR3, is DVKVTQSSRYLVKRTGEKVFLECVQDMDHENMFWYRQDPGLGLRLIYFSYDVKMKEKGDIPEGYSVSREKKERFSLILESASTNQTSMYLCASRRASGDNEQFFGPGTRLTVL.